This TCR beta chain is from a study of blood T cell repertoires in COVID-19. How the authors handled the data: For nucleated cells, counts were estimated from reference gene primer amplification. Repertoires were generated with immunoSEQ multiplex PCR, while TCRdb's copy carries only in-frame clones and drops some. V, J and clone size were drawn from that table, and D and trimming were deduced from the DNA. Of about 240,000 clones in the sample, more than 75% are singletons; the top ten hold 0.99%. Germline lookup yields CDR1 MNHNY and CDR2 SVGAGI (reference sequence). The V and J ends lost 7 bases and 8 bases respectively, with 5 bases between them. The CDR3 totals 9 residues.

The chain recombines TRBV6-6 with TRBJ1-1; D call uncertain. Sequenced material: peripheral blood. This receptor was identified in a woman aged 40 to 50 who had recovered from COVID-19. CDR3 in amino acids: CASTKEAFF. CDR3 coding DNA: TGTGCCAGCACCAAAGAAGCTTTCTTT.